One T cell receptor (beta chain) is described in this entry. This sample was included in a study of technical replicates of blood from a handful of donors. Germline values: CDR1 LNHDA, CDR2 SQIVND (reference sequence). The CDR3 runs 15 residues. Between the trimmed V and J ends, which lost 6 bases and 1 base, there was a span of 13 bases. Sequenced by immunoSEQ multiplex PCR; TCRdb stores in-frame clones only, minus some. The repertoire includes some 80,000 clones, roughly 92% of them detected once, and around 0.25% sits in the top ten. The rearrangement uses TRBV19 and TRBJ1-5; D possibly corresponds to TRBD1 (6 bases). This receptor was obtained from a human donor in good health. Sequencing was carried out using T cells isolated from PBMCs. CDR3 sequence reads: CASSPTGSSNQPQHF. Written as DNA, the CDR3 is TGTGCCAGTAGCCCGACAGGCTCCAGCAATCAGCCCCAGCATTTT.